These T cell receptor beta chains were read from a single sample in a study of T cell responses to AZD1222 COVID-19 vaccine. Using immunoSEQ multiplex PCR, the repertoire was profiled, and TCRdb retains in-frame clones only, with some absent. The sample lists about 170,000 clones, 85% to 95% occurring once. Sequencing was performed on peripheral blood, taken on day 0 of AZD1222 vaccination. The receptors originated from an adult in good health. The CDR3 runs from the conserved cysteine through the conserved F or W. The D gene is left open where the match is weak.

CASSSGGFSYEQYF	TGCGCCAGCAGCTCAGGGGGCTTCTCCTACGAGCAGTACTTC	TRBV5-1	TRBJ2-7	TRBD1
CASSEALRLGESSYNEQFF	TGTGCCAGCAGTGAAGCGCTTCGTTTGGGGGAGTCTTCCTACAATGAGCAGTTCTTC	TRBV6-1	TRBJ2-1	.
CASSSGSAAFF	TGTGCCAGCAGCTCGGGGAGTGCGGCTTTCTTT	TRBV7-9	TRBJ1-1	.
CASSVATGDEKLFF	TGTGCCAGCAGCGTAGCTACAGGGGATGAAAAACTGTTTTTT	TRBV9	TRBJ1-4	TRBD1
CASSPSTGVGETQYF	TGTGCCAGCTCCCCATCGACGGGAGTGGGAGAGACCCAGTACTTC	TRBV18	TRBJ2-5	.
CATSPGGETEAFF	TGTGCCACCAGCCCCGGGGGGGAGACTGAAGCTTTCTTT	TRBV15	TRBJ1-1	.
CASRSGQLAGGYNEQFF	TGTGCCAGCAGGTCGGGACAGCTAGCGGGAGGGTACAATGAGCAGTTCTTC	TRBV11-3	TRBJ2-1	TRBD2
CASSARTGFGNEQFF	TGTGCCAGCAGTGCCCGGACAGGGTTTGGGAATGAGCAGTTCTTC	TRBV2	TRBJ2-1	TRBD1
CASRPTEHTEAFF	TGTGCCAGCAGACCGACAGAACACACTGAAGCTTTCTTT	TRBV28	TRBJ1-1	.
CASSPQTGRGGELFF	TGTGCCAGCAGCCCCCAGACAGGGCGGGGGGGTGAACTGTTTTTT	TRBV7-2	TRBJ1-4	TRBD1
CASSSPSGKLNTEAFF	TGTGCCAGCAGCTCCCCGTCGGGGAAGCTGAACACTGAAGCTTTCTTT	TRBV7-9	TRBJ1-1	.
CAWQTRALNTEAFF	TGTGCCTGGCAAACCCGGGCCTTGAACACTGAAGCTTTCTTT	TRBV30	TRBJ1-1	.
CSAGLEKVEAFF	TGCAGCGCCGGCCTCGAGAAAGTTGAAGCTTTCTTT	TRBV29-1	TRBJ1-1	.
CASRSLKGAHGNTIYF	TGTGCCAGCAGGAGTTTGAAGGGGGCGCATGGAAACACCATATATTTT	TRBV27	TRBJ1-3	TRBD1